This T cell receptor (beta chain) was profiled in a study of blood T cell repertoires in COVID-19. Assay used: immunoSEQ multiplex PCR; TCRdb lists only in-frame clones, some missing. The sample consists of 250,000 to 350,000 clones, about 88% of them appearing once. The sequenced material came from peripheral blood. The receptor's source is a human donor with COVID-19, enrolled during active disease. The donor label of this sample is uncertain.

The CDR3 loop is CASSQDPNRGINEQFF. For the CDR3, the DNA is TGTGCCAGCAGCCAAGATCCTAACAGGGGGATAAATGAGCAGTTCTTC. The V and J genes are TRBV14 and TRBJ2-1, with 8 positions matching TRBD1. Germline V gene sequence: CDR1 SGHDN, CDR2 FVKESK. With 0 bases clipped from V and 7 bases from J, the junction kept 8 bases outside the gene matches. The CDR3 spans 16 residues.